What follows are 13 T cell receptor beta chains derived from one specimen sequenced in a study of T cells after posttransplantation cyclophosphamide. The data were produced by immunoSEQ multiplex PCR, yet TCRdb's version contains in-frame clones alone and is incomplete. The data show 25,000 to 35,000 clones, with none appearing a single time. Sequencing input: PBMCs. The receptors were sampled from a woman between 25 and 40 years old in good health and a related stem cell transplant donor.

This clone was found many times. The chain carries TRBV19 and TRBJ2-7; 8 bases are a match to TRBD1. Germline loops: CDR1 LNHDA, CDR2 SQIVND (reference sequence). The CDR3 extends over 13 amino acids. CDR3 nucleotide sequence: TGTGCGAGCAGCGGACAGGGTGGTTACGAGCAGTACTTC. This sequence encodes CASSGQGGYEQYF.

The genes are TRBV6-5 and TRBJ2-2; maybe TRBD2 (6 bases). V dropped 2 bases and J dropped 4 bases, with 14 bases sitting between them. CDR1 MNHEY and CDR2 SVGAGI come from the germline V gene. There are 16 residues in the CDR3. CDR3 residues: CASSYVGGEGTGELFF. For the CDR3, the DNA is TGTGCCAGCAGTTACGTCGGGGGAGAAGGCACCGGGGAGCTGTTTTTT.

This clone has ten or more counts. The chain recombines TRBV7-2 with TRBJ2-7; TRBD2 aligns across 8 bases. Germline V gene lookup returns CDR1 SGHTA and CDR2 FQGNSA. V shed 5 bases, J shed 0 bases, and the junction held 6 bases outside the gene matches. The CDR3 runs to 15 residues. The CDR3 is CASSHQRGRSYEQYF. CDR3 bases: TGTGCCAGCAGCCACCAGCGGGGGCGCTCCTACGAGCAGTACTTC. Based on the CDR3 plus reference TRBV7-2 and TRBJ2-7, the full variable domain is GAGVSQSPSNKVTEKGKDVELRCDPISGHTALYWYRQSLGQGLEFLIYFQGNSAPDKSGLPSDRFSAERTGGSVSTLTIQRTQQEDSAVYLCASSHQRGRSYEQYFGPGTRLTVT.

The chain couples TRBV6-5 to TRBJ1-1; D might be TRBD1 (5 bases). The V end lost 3 bases, the J end lost 3 bases, and 17 bases lay between the germline ends. The CDR3 contains 16 residues. Germline-derived CDR1 and CDR2 are MNHEY and SVGAGI. The CDR3 coding sequence is TGTGCCAGCAGTTATCTTTCCGGGCGGGGGGACACTGAAGCTTTCTTT. The encoded protein is CASSYLSGRGDTEAFF.

In its sample, this clone was seen a few times. CDR3 nucleotides: TGTGCCAGCAGTGAACACGGGGGAATCTACGAGCAGTACTTC. This translates into CASSEHGGIYEQYF. The chain carries TRBV2 and TRBJ2-7, with D perhaps matching TRBD2 (6 bases). From germline, CDR1 is SNHLY and CDR2 FYNNEI. V gave up 2 bases and J gave up 3 bases, with 11 bases separating them. The CDR3 contains 14 residues.

In this sample, this clone turned up many times. The rearrangement links TRBV7-2 to TRBJ1-1, with 11 bases fitting TRBD1. The V and J ends lost 4 bases and 4 bases, in that order; junction bases with no gene match: 14. The CDR3 consists of 18 residues. In germline, CDR1 is SGHTA, CDR2 FQGNSA. The CDR3 nucleotides read TGTGCCAGCAGCTCCTGGACAGGGGGCATGGCAGTGGGCACTGAAGCTTTCTTT. Translating gives CASSSWTGGMAVGTEAFF. Full variable domain (remainder filled in from reference TRBV7-2 and TRBJ1-1): GAGVSQSPSNKVTEKGKDVELRCDPISGHTALYWYRQSLGQGLEFLIYFQGNSAPDKSGLPSDRFSAERTGGSVSTLTIQRTQQEDSAVYLCASSSWTGGMAVGTEAFFGQGTRLTVV.

This clone was observed a few times. This chain uses TRBV15 with TRBJ2-2; TRBD1 might be the D (6 bases). Between the trimmed V and J ends, which lost 5 bases and 2 bases, there was a span of 9 bases. Germline lookup yields CDR1 LNHNV and CDR2 YYDKDF (reference sequence). This CDR3 has 14 residues. CDR3 amino acids: CATSGTYNTGELFF. CDR3 nucleotide sequence: TGTGCCACCAGCGGGACATATAACACCGGGGAGCTGTTTTTT.

This clone was counted a few times. J is TRBJ2-7 and V is TRBV7-2, with 8 bases that match TRBD1. The length of the CDR3 is 15 residues. Germline trimming cut 3 bases from V and 6 bases from J; bases unmatched to any gene: 10. Germline V gene data show CDR1 as SGHTA and CDR2 as FQGNSA. The CDR3 sequence: CASSFAGRGRIEQYF. The CDR3 coding sequence is TGTGCCAGCAGCTTTGCAGGCAGGGGGCGCATCGAGCAGTACTTC.

This clone was observed many times. The rearrangement links TRBV4-3 to TRBJ2-2; 13 bases map to TRBD2. The ends lost 4 bases at V and 1 base at J; junction bases unmatched: 9. Germline lookup yields CDR1 LGHNA and CDR2 YSLEER. The CDR3 length is 19 residues. The CDR3 nucleotides are TGCGCCAGCAGCCCGTGGGTGACTAGCGGGGGGCTGAACACCGGGGAGCTGTTTTTT. This sequence encodes CASSPWVTSGGLNTGELFF.

Ten or more counts support this clone. The V gene is TRBV7-9, the J gene TRBJ1-3; D unclear. This CDR3 has 15 amino acids. The V gene's germline CDR1 is SEHNR and CDR2 FQNEAQ (reference sequence). Deletions cut 5 bases from V and 0 bases from J, with 11 bases between. The CDR3 coding sequence is TGTGCCAGCAGCCCTCACTCGAGCTCTGGAAACACCATATATTTT. Its protein product is CASSPHSSSGNTIYF.

This clone appeared many times. The CDR3 sequence: CASSLSQNQPQHF. CDR3 coding DNA: TGTGCCAGCTCACTTTCGCAGAATCAGCCCCAGCATTTT. V and J are TRBV18 and TRBJ1-5, with D hard to call. Germline CDR1 and CDR2: KGHSH and LQKENI. Trimming removed 4 bases at V and 4 bases at J, with 8 bases between. This CDR3 has 13 amino acids.

This rearrangement joins TRBV29-1 to TRBJ1-2, with 7 bases matching TRBD1. This CDR3 is built from 13 residues. CDR1 is SQVTM and CDR2 is ANQGSEA in the germline V gene. J lost 3 bases, V lost 5 bases, and 6 bases had no gene match. CDR3 nucleotide sequence: TGCAGCGTTAACGACAGGGCCGACTATGGCTACACCTTC. Protein sequence: CSVNDRADYGYTF.

Many counts were recorded for this clone. V is TRBV6-2 or TRBV6-3 and J is TRBJ1-5, with unresolved D. V lost 4 bases and J 6 bases, leaving 13 bases between the germline ends. Germline assignment: CDR1 MNHEY and CDR2 SVGEGT. There are 14 residues in the CDR3. Written as DNA, the CDR3 is TGTGCCAGCAGTTTTGGCAAGGTTGGTCAGCCCCAGCATTTT. It translates to CASSFGKVGQPQHF.